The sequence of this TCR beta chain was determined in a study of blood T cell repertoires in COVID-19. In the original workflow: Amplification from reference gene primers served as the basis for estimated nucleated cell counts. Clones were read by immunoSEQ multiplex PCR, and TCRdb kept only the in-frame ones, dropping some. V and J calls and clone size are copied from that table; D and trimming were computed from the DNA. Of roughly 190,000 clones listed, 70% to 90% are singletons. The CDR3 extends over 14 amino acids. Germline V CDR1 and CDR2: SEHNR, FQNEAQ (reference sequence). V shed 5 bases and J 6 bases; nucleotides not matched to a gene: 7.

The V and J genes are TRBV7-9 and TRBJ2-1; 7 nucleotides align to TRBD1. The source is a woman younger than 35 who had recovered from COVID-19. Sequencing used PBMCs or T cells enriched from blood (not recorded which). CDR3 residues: CASSKGQFGNEQFF. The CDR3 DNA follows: TGTGCCAGCAGCAAGGGACAGTTTGGCAATGAGCAGTTCTTC.